This TCR beta chain was found in a study of blood T cell repertoires in COVID-19 (dated by TCRdb to 2020 to 2022). Describing the broader study: The collaborator samples originated in the United States, Italy and Spain and spanned the acute and convalescent phases of COVID-19. Where HLA class I and class II types were available, the types were taken from metadata supplied by the sample provider, not from assay-based typing. The samples were drawn from the first 160 participants of the ongoing ImmuneRACE study and from 950 to 1,500 subjects provided by 6 global collaborators. The repertoires were made available in a free public database intended to serve as a resource for research on the immune response to SARS-CoV-2. Deeply sampled blood TCRbeta repertoires from subjects exposed to, actively infected with, or recovered from COVID-19 were included in the dataset. The material from the prospective study consisted of cDNA or gDNA derived from T cells, B-cell-depleted T cells, or PBMCs. A de-identified subject ID, COVID-19 status, age in years and sex were almost always included in the sample metadata. Findings and caveats that apply to the study as a whole: The quantity of clinical and demographic metadata differed by source and by participant and was supplied without curation.

The collaborating institutions used their own protocols to collect whole blood in K2EDTA tubes. Collaborator samples were shipped for TCRbeta analysis as frozen whole blood, isolated PBMCs, or DNA extracted from either sample type. Trimming removed 8 bases from V and 5 bases from J, leaving 19 bases between the germline ends. The CDR3 runs 15 amino acids, cysteine and phenylalanine included. This entry keeps only the CDR3 DNA: 45 bases, framed from base 1. CDR1 and CDR2, looked up from the germline V gene, are SNHLY and FYNNEI. In regard to this clone: Its antigen is not yet known. Base-call qualities are not available, and no considerably larger clone is one nucleotide away.

TCRbeta CDR3 regions were amplified from genomic DNA using the immunoSEQ Assay, a bias-controlled multiplex PCR. As for the authors' bioinformatics: The number of nucleated cells in each sample was estimated from the amplification of reference gene primers within the assay. Sequence reads were collapsed and filtered to measure the absolute abundance of every unique TCRbeta CDR3 rearrangement. For each sample, productive Simpson clonality was calculated as the square root of Simpson's diversity index across productive rearrangements. TCRdb carries this immuneACCESS record with in-frame sequences only. Its versions omit some clonotypes, under half of them owing to an unresolved V gene in the studies checked, with the rest unexplained. From that table come the V and J calls and clone size; the DNA was used to work out D and trimming. This sample has under 250,000 clones in its table, and around 82% of those were observed once. The top ten hold approximately 8.6% of the sample.

This receptor was taken from a man between 40 and 49 years old with active or convalescent COVID-19. The rearranged chain carries TRBV2 and TRBJ1-3, with TRBD1 as a weak D call on 5 bases. Material: peripheral blood. The CDR3 corresponds to CASSLGLTGRNTIYF. The DNA sequence is as follows: TGTGCCAGCTCCCTGGGCCTTACAGGCAGAAACACCATATATTTT.